This T cell receptor beta chain came from a study of chemoradiotherapy in HPV16-positive cancers. Points from the study as a whole: Candidate HPV-specific clones and E7-related TCR motifs grew in tumor during treatment.

This clone came up once. Its target is not known. Assay: immunoSEQ multiplex PCR; the TCRdb copy retains only in-frame clones and omits some. The sample has about 12,000 clones; 70% to 80% are singletons. Germline-derived CDR1 and CDR2 are SGHTA and FQGNSA. With 5 bases removed from V and 0 bases from J, the gap between germline ends came to 8 bases. This CDR3 comprises 13 residues. This TCR came from a human donor with HPV-associated anogenital cancer. The sample was collected from a patient who underwent chemoradiotherapy. The chain uses TRBV7-2 and TRBJ2-7; D uncertain. The CDR3 loop is CASSDTTSYEQYF. DNA of the CDR3: TGTGCCAGCAGCGACACTACCTCCTACGAGCAGTACTTC.